What follows are 14 T cell receptor beta chains derived from one specimen sequenced in a study of vaccination and CD4 T cells after COVID-19. Their target antigens are unknown. Indicated time point: late sampling 161 to 241 days after vaccination in a few convalescent patients. Specified treatment: roughly ten-day PBMC culture with coronavirus spike peptide pools or control peptides (ViraFEST assay). Scientists ran DNA taken from cultured CD4+ T cells through the Oncomine TCR Beta short-read assay for sequencing. MiXCR was run by TCRdb on the PCR reads, yielding one entry per CDR3 protein. The data contain roughly 15,000 distinct CDR3 sequences, approximately 50% of them singletons. Sequences were derived from CD4+ T cells from blood, cultured in vitro, sampled about 7 months after SARS-CoV-2 vaccination. These receptors originate from a human donor who had recovered from COVID-19.

The chain joins TRBV7-2 to TRBJ2-7; 9 bases are a match to TRBD1. CDR1 is SGHTA and CDR2 is FQGNSA in the germline V gene. Trimming removed 5 bases from V and 1 base from J; junction bases left unmatched: 6. The CDR3 length is 15 residues. The CDR3 here is CASSPSGTGSYEQYF. Here the CDR3 DNA reads TGTGCCAGCAGCCCGTCCGGGACAGGGTCCTACGAGCAGTACTTC.

Written as DNA, the CDR3 is TGTGCCAGCAGCTCTCGACAGTACCAAGAGACCCAGTACTTC. Its protein product is CASSSRQYQETQYF. The genes are TRBV7-8 and TRBJ2-5; D is possibly TRBD1 (5 bases). The V gene lost 4 bases and the J gene lost 0 bases, with 9 bases spanning the gap. CDR1 and CDR2 (germline): SGHVS, FQNEAQ. The CDR3 contains 14 residues.

This rearrangement joins TRBV10-3 to TRBJ2-3; TRBD2 matches 10 bases. There are 19 residues in the CDR3. Germline loops: CDR1 ENHRY, CDR2 SYGVKD. Losses at the gene ends were 0 bases for V and 2 bases for J; bases not matched to a gene: 11. The CDR3 coding sequence is TGTGCCATCAGTGAGTCGACCCGGACTAGCGGCTATATCACAGATACGCAGTATTTT. It codes for CAISESTRTSGYITDTQYF.

The V and J genes are TRBV7-2 and TRBJ2-7; 13 nucleotides align to TRBD2. This CDR3 is 19 amino acids long. The junction had 11 bases not matched to a gene; V was cut back by 3 bases and J by 0 bases. From germline, CDR1 is SGHTA and CDR2 FQGNSA. The CDR3 coding sequence is TGTGCCAGCAGCTTCGGGACTAGCGGGGCTGGGTCTGGCTCCTACGAGCAGTACTTC. This sequence encodes CASSFGTSGAGSGSYEQYF.

This clonotype was recorded a few times. The chain is built from TRBV20-1 and TRBJ2-5; 9 nucleotides match TRBD2. CDR1 and CDR2 from the germline V gene are DFQATT and SNEGSKA (reference sequence). This CDR3 is 15 amino acids long. With 4 bases clipped from V and 2 bases from J, the junction kept 8 bases outside the gene matches. The CDR3 DNA follows: TGCAGTGCTACCGGACCAGCGGGGGGTCAAGAGACCCAGTACTTC. Protein product: CSATGPAGGQETQYF.

V is TRBV29-1 and J is TRBJ2-1, with 11 bases fitting TRBD1. Per the germline V gene, CDR1 is SQVTM and CDR2 is ANQGSEA. After removal of 7 bases from V and 8 bases from J, the junction contained 4 bases not matched to a gene. The CDR3 length is 12 residues. The CDR3, as DNA: TGCAGCGAAGGGACAGGGGGGGATGAGCAGTTCTTC. Protein sequence: CSEGTGGDEQFF.

The chain recombines TRBV19 with TRBJ1-6; the D is unclear. There are 14 residues in the CDR3. V was shortened by 5 bases and J by 7 bases, with 12 bases between the two germline ends. The germline gives CDR1 LNHDA, CDR2 SQIVND (reference sequence). The CDR3 sequence: CASSPPPRNSPLHF. The DNA of the CDR3 is TGTGCCAGTAGTCCCCCCCCCCGGAATTCACCCCTCCACTTT.

This clonotype came up a few times. The chain uses TRBV20-1 and TRBJ2-3, with 9 bases aligning to TRBD2. V gave up 0 bases and J gave up 2 bases; unmatched junction bases: 6. This CDR3 contains 16 residues. Per the germline V gene, CDR1 is DFQATT and CDR2 is SNEGSKA (reference sequence). The CDR3 region has the DNA TGCAGTGCTAGAGATCAGCGGGGGGCCTACACAGATACGCAGTATTTT. This translates into CSARDQRGAYTDTQYF.

This clonotype was picked up one time. The chain carries TRBV7-2 and TRBJ2-1; possible D gene TRBD2, 6 bases. V was trimmed by 1 base and J by 9 bases, leaving 13 bases between them. The CDR3 consists of 14 residues. Germline V gene sequence: CDR1 SGHTA, CDR2 FQGNSA. The CDR3 spells CASSLGVTRIEQFF. The CDR3 nucleotides read TGTGCCAGCAGCTTAGGTGTGACTAGGATTGAGCAGTTCTTC.

The chain links TRBV12-3 or TRBV12-4 to TRBJ2-2; no firm D call. The CDR3 is 11 amino acids. Trimming removed 3 bases from V and 5 bases from J, with 1 base in between. In DNA, the CDR3 is TGTGCCAGCAGTTTTACCGGGGAGCTGTTTTTT. Residues: CASSFTGELFF.

This clonotype was detected only a few times. V usage is TRBV7-2 and J usage is TRBJ2-5; the D gene is possibly TRBD1 (5 bases). This CDR3 comprises 13 residues. Trimming took off 3 bases at V and 1 base at J, with 6 bases between the two ends. The V gene's germline CDR1 is SGHTA and CDR2 FQGNSA. The CDR3 sequence: CASSLGPQETQYF. The CDR3 DNA follows: TGTGCCAGCAGCTTGGGGCCCCAAGAGACCCAGTACTTC.

This clonotype was found a few times. The chain carries TRBV7-8 and TRBJ2-5; D is ambiguous. The length of the CDR3 is 13 residues. The V gene's germline CDR1 is SGHVS and CDR2 FQNEAQ. V was shortened by 4 bases and J by 2 bases, with 8 bases between the two germline ends. Here the CDR3 reads CASSSQLQETQYF. In nucleotides, the CDR3 is TGTGCCAGCAGCTCACAGCTTCAAGAGACCCAGTACTTC.

The V call is TRBV7-2, the J call TRBJ2-1, with D unclear. The CDR3 has 12 residues. The V and J ends lost 6 bases and 8 bases respectively, with 11 bases between them. Per the germline V gene, CDR1 is SGHTA and CDR2 is FQGNSA. The CDR3 DNA reads as TGTGCCAGCAGACGGCCTGGGCATGAGCAGTTCTTC. Protein sequence: CASRRPGHEQFF.

The CDR3 here is CATSDLSHFGGNTEAFF. The CDR3 DNA follows: TGTGCCACCAGTGATTTGTCCCACTTCGGGGGGAACACTGAAGCTTTCTTT. The genes are TRBV24-1 and TRBJ1-1; weak D call: TRBD1 (5 bases). V was clipped by 0 bases and J by 1 base, with 14 bases between them. The CDR3 has 17 amino acids. Germline V gene data show CDR1 as KGHDR and CDR2 as SFDVKD.